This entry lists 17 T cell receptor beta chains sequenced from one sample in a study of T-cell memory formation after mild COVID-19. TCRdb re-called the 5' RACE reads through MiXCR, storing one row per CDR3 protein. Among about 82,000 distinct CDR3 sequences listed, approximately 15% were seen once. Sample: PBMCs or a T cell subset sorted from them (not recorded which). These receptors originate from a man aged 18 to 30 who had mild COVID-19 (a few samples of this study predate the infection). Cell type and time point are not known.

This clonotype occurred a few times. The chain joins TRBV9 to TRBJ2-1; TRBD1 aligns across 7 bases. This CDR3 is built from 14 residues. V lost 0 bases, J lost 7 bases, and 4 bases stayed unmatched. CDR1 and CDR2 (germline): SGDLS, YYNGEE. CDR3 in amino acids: CASSVGGRGNEQFF. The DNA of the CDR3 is TGTGCCAGCAGCGTAGGGGGCAGGGGGAATGAGCAGTTCTTC.

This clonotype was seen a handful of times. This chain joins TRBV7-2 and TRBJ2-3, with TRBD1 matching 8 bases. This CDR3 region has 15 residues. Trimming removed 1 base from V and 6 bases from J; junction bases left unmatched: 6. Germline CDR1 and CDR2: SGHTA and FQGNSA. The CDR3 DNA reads TGTGCCAGCAGCTTAGTCGGACAGGGTATGGATACGCAGTATTTT. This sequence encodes CASSLVGQGMDTQYF.

The CDR3 sequence is CASSVGGSYGYTF. CDR3 sequence (DNA): TGTGCCAGCAGCGTAGGTGGGAGCTATGGCTACACCTTC. The rearrangement links TRBV9 to TRBJ1-2, with D hard to call. Trimming shortened V by 0 bases and J by 4 bases, and 7 bases separated the two germline ends. The CDR3 is made up of 13 amino acids. Germline loops: CDR1 SGDLS, CDR2 YYNGEE.

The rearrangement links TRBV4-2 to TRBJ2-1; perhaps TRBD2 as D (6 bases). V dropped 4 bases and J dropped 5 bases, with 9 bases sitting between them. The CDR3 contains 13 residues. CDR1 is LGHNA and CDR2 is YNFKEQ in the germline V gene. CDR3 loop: CASSRLVHNEQFF. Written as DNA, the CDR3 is TGTGCCAGCAGCCGACTAGTCCACAATGAGCAGTTCTTC.

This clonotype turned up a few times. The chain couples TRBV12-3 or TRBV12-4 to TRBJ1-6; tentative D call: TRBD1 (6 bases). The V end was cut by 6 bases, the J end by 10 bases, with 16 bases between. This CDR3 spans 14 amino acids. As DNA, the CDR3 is TGTGCCAGCAGACTCCGGACAGTCGGCTCACCCCTCCACTTT. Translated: CASRLRTVGSPLHF.

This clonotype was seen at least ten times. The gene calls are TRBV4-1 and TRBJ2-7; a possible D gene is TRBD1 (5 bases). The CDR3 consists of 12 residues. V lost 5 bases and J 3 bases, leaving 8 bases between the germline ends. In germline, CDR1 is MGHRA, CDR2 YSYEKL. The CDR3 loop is CASSSQGYEQYF. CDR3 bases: TGCGCCAGCAGCTCCCAGGGCTACGAGCAGTACTTC.

The CDR3 region has the DNA TGCAGTGCTAGAGATCTGAGGTTTGCGAACACCGGGGAGCTGTTTTTT. Its translation: CSARDLRFANTGELFF. The chain combines TRBV20-1 with TRBJ2-2; D gene unclear. CDR1 is DFQATT, CDR2 SNEGSKA, per germline (reference sequence). V was cut by 0 bases and J by 0 bases, with 11 bases left in between. This CDR3 contains 16 residues.

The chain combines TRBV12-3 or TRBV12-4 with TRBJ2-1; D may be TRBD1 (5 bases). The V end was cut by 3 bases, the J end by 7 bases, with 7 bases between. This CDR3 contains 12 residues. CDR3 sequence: CASSFSGNEQFF. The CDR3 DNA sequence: TGTGCCAGCAGTTTTTCAGGGAATGAGCAGTTCTTC.

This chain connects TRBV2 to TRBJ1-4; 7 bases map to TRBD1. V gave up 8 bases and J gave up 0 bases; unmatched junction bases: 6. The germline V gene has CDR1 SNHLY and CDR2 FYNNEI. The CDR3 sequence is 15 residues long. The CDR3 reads CASVRDSTTNEKLFF. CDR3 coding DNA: TGTGCCAGCGTTCGGGACAGTACAACTAATGAAAAACTGTTTTTT.

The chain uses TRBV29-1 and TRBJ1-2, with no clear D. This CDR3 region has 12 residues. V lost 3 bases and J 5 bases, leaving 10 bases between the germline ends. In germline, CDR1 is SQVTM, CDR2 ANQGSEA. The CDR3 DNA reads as TGCAGCGTTGAGGGCGGTGGGTATGGCTACACCTTC. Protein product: CSVEGGGYGYTF.

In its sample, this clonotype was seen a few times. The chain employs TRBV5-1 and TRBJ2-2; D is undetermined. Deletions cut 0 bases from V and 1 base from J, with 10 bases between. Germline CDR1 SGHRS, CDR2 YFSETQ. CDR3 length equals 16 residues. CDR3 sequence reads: CASSLEAERNTGELFF. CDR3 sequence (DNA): TGCGCCAGCAGCTTGGAGGCAGAGAGGAACACCGGGGAGCTGTTTTTT.

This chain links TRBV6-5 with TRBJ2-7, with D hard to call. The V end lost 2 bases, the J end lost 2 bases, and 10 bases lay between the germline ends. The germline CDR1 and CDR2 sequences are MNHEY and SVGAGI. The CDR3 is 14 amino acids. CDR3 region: CASSYQASTYEQYF. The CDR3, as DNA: TGTGCCAGCAGTTACCAGGCCTCCACCTACGAGCAGTACTTC.

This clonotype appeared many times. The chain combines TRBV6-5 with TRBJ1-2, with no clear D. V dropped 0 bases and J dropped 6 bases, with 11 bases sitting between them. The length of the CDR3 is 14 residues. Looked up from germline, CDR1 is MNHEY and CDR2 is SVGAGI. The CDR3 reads CASSYSDGPNGYTF. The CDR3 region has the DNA TGTGCCAGCAGTTACTCGGACGGACCCAATGGCTACACCTTC.

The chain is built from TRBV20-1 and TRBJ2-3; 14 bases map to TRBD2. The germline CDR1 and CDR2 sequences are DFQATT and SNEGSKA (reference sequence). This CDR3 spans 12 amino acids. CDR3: CSRLAGGDTQYF. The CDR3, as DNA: TGCAGCAGACTAGCGGGAGGGGATACGCAGTATTTT.

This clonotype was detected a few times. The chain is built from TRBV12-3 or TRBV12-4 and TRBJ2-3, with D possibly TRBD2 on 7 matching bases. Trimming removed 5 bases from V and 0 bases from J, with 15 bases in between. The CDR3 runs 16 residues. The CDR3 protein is CASSGKGGASTDTQYF. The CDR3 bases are TGTGCCAGCAGTGGGAAAGGGGGGGCGAGCACAGATACGCAGTATTTT.

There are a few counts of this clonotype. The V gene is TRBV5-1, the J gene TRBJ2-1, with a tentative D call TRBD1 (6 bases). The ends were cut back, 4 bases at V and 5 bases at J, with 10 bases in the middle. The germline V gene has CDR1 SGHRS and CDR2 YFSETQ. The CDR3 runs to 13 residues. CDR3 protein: CASSPHRDNEQFF. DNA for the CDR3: TGCGCCAGCAGCCCCCACAGGGACAATGAGCAGTTCTTC. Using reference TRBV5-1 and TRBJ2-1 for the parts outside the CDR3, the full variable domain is KAGVTQTPRYLIKTRGQQVTLSCSPISGHRSVSWYQQTPGQGLQFLFEYFSETQRNKGNFPGRFSGRQFSNSRSEMNVSTLELGDSALYLCASSPHRDNEQFFGPGTRLTVL.

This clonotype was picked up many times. CDR3 sequence: CASSLWDWTEEEQFF. The DNA of the CDR3 is TGTGCCAGCAGCTTGTGGGACTGGACGGAAGAAGAGCAGTTCTTC. The chain combines TRBV5-5 with TRBJ2-1; D is possibly TRBD2 (6 bases). CDR3 length: 15 residues. V gave up 1 base and J gave up 10 bases, with 18 bases separating them. Germline assignment: CDR1 SGHKS and CDR2 YYEKEE (reference sequence).